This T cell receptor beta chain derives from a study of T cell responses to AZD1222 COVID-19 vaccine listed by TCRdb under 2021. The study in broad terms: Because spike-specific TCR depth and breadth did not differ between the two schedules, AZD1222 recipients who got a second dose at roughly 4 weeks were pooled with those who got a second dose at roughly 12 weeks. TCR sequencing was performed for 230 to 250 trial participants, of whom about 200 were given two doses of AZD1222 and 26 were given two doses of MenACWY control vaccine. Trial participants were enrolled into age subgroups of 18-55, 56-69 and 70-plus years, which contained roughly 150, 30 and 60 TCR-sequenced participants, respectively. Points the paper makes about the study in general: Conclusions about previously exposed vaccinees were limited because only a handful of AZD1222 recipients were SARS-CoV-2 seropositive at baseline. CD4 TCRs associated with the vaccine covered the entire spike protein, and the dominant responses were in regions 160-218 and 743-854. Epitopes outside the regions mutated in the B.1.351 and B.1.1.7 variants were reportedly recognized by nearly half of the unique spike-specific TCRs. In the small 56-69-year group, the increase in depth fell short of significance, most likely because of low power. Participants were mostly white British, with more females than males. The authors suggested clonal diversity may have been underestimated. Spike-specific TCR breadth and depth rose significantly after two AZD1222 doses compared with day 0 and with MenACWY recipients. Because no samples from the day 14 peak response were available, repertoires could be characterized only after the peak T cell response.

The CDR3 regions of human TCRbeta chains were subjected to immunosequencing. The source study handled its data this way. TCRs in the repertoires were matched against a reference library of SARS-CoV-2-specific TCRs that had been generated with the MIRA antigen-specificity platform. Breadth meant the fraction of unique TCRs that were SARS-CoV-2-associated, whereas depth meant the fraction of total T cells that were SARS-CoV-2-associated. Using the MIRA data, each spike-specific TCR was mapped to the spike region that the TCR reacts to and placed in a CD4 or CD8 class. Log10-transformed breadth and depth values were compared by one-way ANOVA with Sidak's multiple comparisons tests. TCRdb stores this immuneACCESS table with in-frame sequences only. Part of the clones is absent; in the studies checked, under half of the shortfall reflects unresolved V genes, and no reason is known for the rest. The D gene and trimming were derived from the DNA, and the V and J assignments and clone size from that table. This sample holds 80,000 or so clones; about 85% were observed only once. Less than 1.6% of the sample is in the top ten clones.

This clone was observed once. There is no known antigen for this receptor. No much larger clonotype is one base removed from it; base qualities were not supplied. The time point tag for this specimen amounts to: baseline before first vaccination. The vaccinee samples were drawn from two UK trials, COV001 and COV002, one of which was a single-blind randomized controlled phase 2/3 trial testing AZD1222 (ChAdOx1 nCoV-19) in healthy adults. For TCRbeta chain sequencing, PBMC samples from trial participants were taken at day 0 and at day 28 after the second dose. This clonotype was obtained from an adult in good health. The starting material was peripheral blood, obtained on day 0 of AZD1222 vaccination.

CDR3 sequence: CASSAPPGSNEQFF. The DNA sequence is given as TGCGCCAGCAGTGCCCCGCCGGGATCGAATGAGCAGTTCTTC. Here the chain combines TRBV10-1 and TRBJ2-1; the best D guess is TRBD2, with 5 bases matching. Via the germline V gene (reference sequence), CDR1 is WNHNN and CDR2 SYGVQD. V is cut by 4 bases and J by 7 bases, and the space between the germline ends is 14 bases. The CDR3, cysteine through phenylalanine, is 14 amino acids long. Kept here is only the CDR3 DNA, which spans 42 bases and is read in frame from base 1.